The rows below give T cell receptor beta chains drawn from one sample of a study of cytomegalovirus exposure and HLA in healthy donors. TCRdb keeps only in-frame clones here, not all; method: immunoSEQ multiplex PCR. In the table there are under 150,000 clones, 70% to 85% of which are singletons. The sequencing sample was made of PBMCs. The receptors come from a boy aged 2 to 10 in good health and CMV-seronegative. The CDR3 runs from the conserved cysteine through the conserved F or W.

J gene,V gene,CDR3 protein
TRBJ1-1,TRBV10-3,CAISPGTGLHTGRAFF
TRBJ1-2,TRBV7-9,CASSPPEVPGYGYTF
TRBJ1-3,TRBV7-9,CASSVTGLSGNTIYF
TRBJ1-1,TRBV6-1,CASSRGSTEAFF
TRBJ2-3,TRBV30,CAWRATGGPSTDTQYF
TRBJ2-7,TRBV7-8,CASSLDRLAGRQYF
TRBJ2-7,TRBV7-2,CASSFLGVHEQYF
TRBJ1-4,TRBV2,CASSEGGVATNEKLFF
TRBJ1-2,TRBV4-1,CASSPTSDRTDIYGYTF
TRBJ2-1,TRBV9,CASSVGLADYNEQFF
TRBJ1-2,TRBV7-9,CASSNPTVGYGYTF
TRBJ2-1,TRBV6-4,CASSALGGSYNEQFF
TRBJ1-3,TRBV4-3,CASSQDLYSSGNTIYF
TRBJ2-3,TRBV29-1,CSVVTDTQYF
TRBJ1-1,TRBV19,CASSSGIGGELNTEAFF
TRBJ2-5,TRBV6-5,CASSYRTQYF
TRBJ1-1,TRBV5-1,CASSSLQNMNTEAFF
TRBJ2-7,TRBV7-6,CASTPQVGGLFYEQYF
TRBJ1-1,TRBV6-5,CASSLRSTEAFF
TRBJ2-7,TRBV4-3,CASSQGWGDSSYEQYF
TRBJ1-2,TRBV2,CASKAGGLIGNYGYTF
TRBJ1-1,TRBV9,CASSSLGVGGAFTEAFF
TRBJ1-2,TRBV7-2,CASSLPGTIPYGYTF
TRBJ1-1,TRBV7-2,CASSLMRVRGPEAFF
TRBJ1-2,TRBV5-1,CASSLVLKRQPFNYGYTF
TRBJ2-3,TRBV13,CASSYRGVAGLPHDTQYF
TRBJ2-2,TRBV2,CASSPKGGTGRAGELFF
TRBJ1-2,TRBV9,CASSASGRGYTF
TRBJ2-3,TRBV5-1,CASSLEVASADTQYF
TRBJ2-7,TRBV29-1,CSAGDSLFSYEQYF
TRBJ2-3,TRBV27,CASSPRGGGTDTQYF